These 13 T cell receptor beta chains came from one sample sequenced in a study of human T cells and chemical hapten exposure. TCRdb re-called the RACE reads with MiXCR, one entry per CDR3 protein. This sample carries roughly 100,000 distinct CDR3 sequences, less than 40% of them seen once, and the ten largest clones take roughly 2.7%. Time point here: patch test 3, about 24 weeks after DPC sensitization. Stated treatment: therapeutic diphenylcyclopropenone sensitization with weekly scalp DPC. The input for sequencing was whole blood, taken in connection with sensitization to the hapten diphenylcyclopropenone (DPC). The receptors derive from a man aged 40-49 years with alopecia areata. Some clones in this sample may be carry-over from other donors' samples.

CDR3 loop: CSARDQIAGGGEQFF. DNA of the CDR3: TGCAGTGCTAGAGATCAGATAGCGGGAGGGGGAGAGCAGTTCTTC. This chain connects TRBV20-1 to TRBJ2-1; TRBD2 aligns across 11 bases. Germline assignment: CDR1 DFQATT and CDR2 SNEGSKA (reference sequence). This CDR3 contains 15 residues. Trimming took 0 bases from V and 10 from J; bases not matched to a gene: 8.

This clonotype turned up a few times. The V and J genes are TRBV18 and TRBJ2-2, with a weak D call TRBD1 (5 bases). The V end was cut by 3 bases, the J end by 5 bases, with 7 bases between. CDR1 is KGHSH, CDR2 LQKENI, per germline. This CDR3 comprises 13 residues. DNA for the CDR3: TGTGCCAGCTCACCGCAGGGTACCGGGGAGCTGTTTTTT. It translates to CASSPQGTGELFF. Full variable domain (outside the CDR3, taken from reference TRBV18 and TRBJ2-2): NAGVMQNPRHLVRRRGQEARLRCSPMKGHSHVYWYRQLPEEGLKFMVYLQKENIIDESGMPKERFSAEFPKEGPSILRIQQVVRGDSAAYFCASSPQGTGELFFGEGSRLTVL.

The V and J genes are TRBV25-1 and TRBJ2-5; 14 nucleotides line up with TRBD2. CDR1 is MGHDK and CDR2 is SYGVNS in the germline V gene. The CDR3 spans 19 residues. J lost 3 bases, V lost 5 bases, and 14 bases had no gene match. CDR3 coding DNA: TGTGCCAGCAGTCCCTACGCCGGGACTAGCGGGAGTTTGGAAGAGACCCAGTACTTC. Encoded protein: CASSPYAGTSGSLEETQYF. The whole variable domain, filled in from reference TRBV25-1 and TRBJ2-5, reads EADIYQTPRYLVIGTGKKITLECSQTMGHDKMYWYQQDPGMELHLIHYSYGVNSTEKGDLSSESTVSRIRTEHFPLTLESARPSHTSQYLCASSPYAGTSGSLEETQYFGPGTRLLVL.

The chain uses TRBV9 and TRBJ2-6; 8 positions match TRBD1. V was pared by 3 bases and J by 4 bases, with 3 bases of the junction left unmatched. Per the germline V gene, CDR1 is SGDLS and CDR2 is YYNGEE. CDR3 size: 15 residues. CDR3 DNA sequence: TGTGCCAGCAGCGCGACAGGGGTGGGGGCCAACGTCCTGACTTTC. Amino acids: CASSATGVGANVLTF. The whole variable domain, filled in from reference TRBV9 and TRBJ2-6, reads DSGVTQTPKHLITATGQRVTLRCSPRSGDLSVYWYQQSLDQGLQFLIQYYNGEERAKGNILERFSAQQFPDLHSELNLSSLELGDSALYFCASSATGVGANVLTFGAGSRLTVL.

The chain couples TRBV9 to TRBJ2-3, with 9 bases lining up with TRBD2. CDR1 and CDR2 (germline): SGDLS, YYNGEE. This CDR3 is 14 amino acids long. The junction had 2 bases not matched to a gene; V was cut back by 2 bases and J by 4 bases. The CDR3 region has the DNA TGTGCCAGCAGCGTGACTAGCGGTCCAGATACGCAGTATTTT. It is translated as CASSVTSGPDTQYF.

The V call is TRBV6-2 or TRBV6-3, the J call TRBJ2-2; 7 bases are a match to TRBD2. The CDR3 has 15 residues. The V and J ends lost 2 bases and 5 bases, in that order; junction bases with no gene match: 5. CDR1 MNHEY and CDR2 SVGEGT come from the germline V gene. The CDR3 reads CASSYPQAGTGELFF. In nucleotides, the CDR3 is TGTGCCAGCAGTTACCCCCAAGCGGGGACCGGGGAGCTGTTTTTT.

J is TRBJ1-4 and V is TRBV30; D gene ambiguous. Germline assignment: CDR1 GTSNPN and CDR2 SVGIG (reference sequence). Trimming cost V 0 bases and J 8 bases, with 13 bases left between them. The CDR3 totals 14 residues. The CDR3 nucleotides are TGTGCCTGGAGTGTACGAGGGCGGGTCGAAAAACTGTTTTTT. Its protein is CAWSVRGRVEKLFF. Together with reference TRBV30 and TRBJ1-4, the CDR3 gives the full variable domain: SQTIHQWPATLVQPVGSPLSLECTVEGTSNPNLYWYRQAAGRGLQLLFYSVGIGQISSEVPQNLSASRPQDRQFILSSKKLLLSDSGFYLCAWSVRGRVEKLFFGSGTQLSVL.

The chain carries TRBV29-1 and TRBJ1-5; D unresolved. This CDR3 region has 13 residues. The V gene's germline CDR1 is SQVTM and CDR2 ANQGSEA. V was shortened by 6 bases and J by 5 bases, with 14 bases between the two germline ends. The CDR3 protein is CSVLSGEDQPQHF. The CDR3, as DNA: TGCAGCGTATTATCCGGTGAGGATCAGCCCCAGCATTTT.

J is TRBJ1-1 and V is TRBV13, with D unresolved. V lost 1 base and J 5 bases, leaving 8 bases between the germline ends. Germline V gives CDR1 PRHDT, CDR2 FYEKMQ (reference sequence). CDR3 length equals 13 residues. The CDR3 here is CASSLEGSTEAFF. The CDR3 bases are TGTGCCAGCAGCTTAGAAGGGTCGACTGAAGCTTTCTTT.

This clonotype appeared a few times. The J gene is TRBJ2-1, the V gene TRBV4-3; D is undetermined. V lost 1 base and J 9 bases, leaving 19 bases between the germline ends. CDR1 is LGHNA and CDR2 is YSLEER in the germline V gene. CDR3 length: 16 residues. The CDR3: CASSQGRAGKQSEQFF. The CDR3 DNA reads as TGCGCCAGCAGCCAAGGACGGGCTGGAAAGCAAAGTGAGCAGTTCTTC.

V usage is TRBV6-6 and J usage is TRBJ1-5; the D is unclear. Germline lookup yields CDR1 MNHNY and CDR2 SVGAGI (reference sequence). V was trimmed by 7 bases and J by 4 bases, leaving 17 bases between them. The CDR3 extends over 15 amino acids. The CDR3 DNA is TGTGCCAGCAACGCCTATACCGGAGCGAATCAGCCCCAGCATTTT. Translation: CASNAYTGANQPQHF.

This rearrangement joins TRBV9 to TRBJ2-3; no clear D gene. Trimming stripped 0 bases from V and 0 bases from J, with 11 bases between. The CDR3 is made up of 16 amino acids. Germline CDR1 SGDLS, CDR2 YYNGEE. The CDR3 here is CASSVGSAKSTDTQYF. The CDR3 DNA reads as TGTGCCAGCAGCGTAGGTTCCGCGAAGAGCACAGATACGCAGTATTTT.

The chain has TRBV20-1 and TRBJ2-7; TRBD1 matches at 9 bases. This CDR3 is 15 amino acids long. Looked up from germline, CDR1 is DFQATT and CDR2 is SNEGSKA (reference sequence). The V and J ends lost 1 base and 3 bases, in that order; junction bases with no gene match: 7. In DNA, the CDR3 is TGCAGTGCTAGAGGTACAGGGGGCTTCTTCTACGAGCAGTACTTC. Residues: CSARGTGGFFYEQYF.